A selection of T cell receptor beta chains follows, all from one sample in a study of TIL therapy for anti-PD-1-resistant metastatic lung cancer. The table came from immunoSEQ multiplex PCR; TCRdb's copy has only in-frame clones and leaves some out. The sample shows approximately 47,000 clones, about 86% of them seen only once. The sequences come from blood, collected at baseline. The receptors here all came from a person aged 30 to 80 with non-small cell lung cancer. Each CDR3 is given with its conserved first and last residue. The D gene is left open where the match is weak. Clone sizes are given selectively: once, few, many, or a class where the clone is expanded.

clone size	D gene	V gene	J gene	CDR3 DNA	CDR3 protein
-	-	TRBV12-3/TRBV12-4	TRBJ1-2	TGTGCCAGCAGTTCAGGGCTCTCTTATGGCTACACCTTC	CASSSGLSYGYTF
-	TRBD1	TRBV11-2	TRBJ2-1	TGTGCCAGCAGCCCTCGAAGGGTTACAGGGGTGGGCAATGAGCAGTTCTTC	CASSPRRVTGVGNEQFF
few	-	TRBV9	TRBJ1-1	TGTGCCAGCAGCGCTGCCCGGGGGGCGAGAACTGAAGCTTTCTTT	CASSAARGARTEAFF
-	-	TRBV29-1	TRBJ2-4	TGCAGCGTCGGATGGGGTGCGGCCAAAAACATTCAGTACTTC	CSVGWGAAKNIQYF
-	TRBD1	TRBV5-1	TRBJ2-7	TGCGCCAGCAGCTGGTCGACAGGGGAATACGAGCAGTACTTC	CASSWSTGEYEQYF
-	-	TRBV29-1	TRBJ1-2	TGCAGCGTTGAGTGGCAGGGGCCCGGCTACACCTTC	CSVEWQGPGYTF
-	TRBD2	TRBV2	TRBJ2-1	TGTGCCAGCAGTGAAGGCCCTAGTCTAGCGGGAACCTATGAGCAGTTCTTC	CASSEGPSLAGTYEQFF
-	-	TRBV30	TRBJ2-5	TGTGCCTGGAGTGGGACAAAACAAGAGACCCAGTACTTC	CAWSGTKQETQYF
-	TRBD2	TRBV6-2/TRBV6-3	TRBJ2-1	TGTGCCAGCAGTCCAGGGGCGGGGGGCCACAATGAGCAGTTCTTC	CASSPGAGGHNEQFF
few	-	TRBV12-3/TRBV12-4	TRBJ1-5	TGTGCCAGCAGTACCCTTCGGAGTCAGCCCCAGCATTTT	CASSTLRSQPQHF
-	-	TRBV3-1/TRBV3-2	TRBJ2-5	TGTGCCAGCAGCCAGGGCGGGTCCAACGCGGGAGAGACCCAGTACTTC	CASSQGGSNAGETQYF
-	TRBD1	TRBV28	TRBJ1-5	TGTGCCAGCAGGGAACAGGGGGCTTTGCAGCCCCAGCATTTT	CASREQGALQPQHF
-	-	TRBV6-6	TRBJ2-7	TGTGCCAGCAGTTTGGCCAGTTCCTACGAGCAGTACTTC	CASSLASSYEQYF
-	TRBD1	TRBV2	TRBJ2-7	TGTGCCAGCAAGGGGGGCTTAGGACAGGGAGTGTACGAGCAGTACTTC	CASKGGLGQGVYEQYF
-	-	TRBV19	TRBJ1-5	TGTGCCAGTAGTATGCTGGGGCCGGGGAATCAGCCCCAGCATTTT	CASSMLGPGNQPQHF
-	TRBD1	TRBV7-2	TRBJ1-6	TGTGCCAGCAGCTCGACAGGGCCCCTTTTTAACTCCTATAATTCACCCCTCCACTTT	CASSSTGPLFNSYNSPLHF
-	-	TRBV13	TRBJ2-5	TGTGCCAGCAGCCTACAGATAATACAGGGGGGGTCGGAGACCCAGTACTTC	CASSLQIIQGGSETQYF
-	-	TRBV7-2	TRBJ2-3	TGTGCCAGCAGCACTCGCGGGCCAGGGGATACGCAGTATTTT	CASSTRGPGDTQYF
once	TRBD1	TRBV6-5	TRBJ2-3	TGTGCCAGCAGTTACACAGGGACAGGGGAGACAGATACGCAGTATTTT	CASSYTGTGETDTQYF
-	-	TRBV18	TRBJ2-7	TGTGCCAGCTCACCCCCCAGTTGGGACTCCCCGAGCACGCAGTACTTC	CASSPPSWDSPSTQYF
-	TRBD2	TRBV7-3	TRBJ2-3	TGTGCCAGCAGCTCAGCTAGCGGGAGTTTTTCAGATACGCAGTATTTT	CASSSASGSFSDTQYF
-	-	TRBV9	TRBJ2-7	TGTGCCAGCAGCGTAGGGGGCGGCGCCTACTACGAGCAGTACTTC	CASSVGGGAYYEQYF
-	-	TRBV18	TRBJ2-2	TGTGCCAGCTCACCAGATGGTCGGACCGGGGAGCTGTTTTTT	CASSPDGRTGELFF
-	-	TRBV3-1/TRBV3-2	TRBJ1-2	TGTGCCAGCAGCCAAGATCAGCGGGACGGCTACACCTTC	CASSQDQRDGYTF
-	TRBD1	TRBV5-1	TRBJ1-1	TGCGCCAGCAGCTTGACCGACAGGGGGATCACTGAAGCTTTCTTT	CASSLTDRGITEAFF
-	TRBD1	TRBV4-2	TRBJ2-3	TGTGCCAGCAGCCAGATCGGACAGGGAACAGATACGCAGTATTTT	CASSQIGQGTDTQYF
-	-	TRBV6-5	TRBJ2-7	TGTGCCAGCAGTTACTCGAACAGGTACTACGAGCAGTACTTC	CASSYSNRYYEQYF